The rows below give T cell receptor beta chains drawn from one sample of a study of blood T cell repertoires in COVID-19. The data were produced by immunoSEQ multiplex PCR, yet TCRdb's version contains in-frame clones alone and is incomplete. The sample records about 90,000 clones, approximately 84% being singletons. The sample consisted of peripheral blood. These receptors all stem from a man at least 80 years old with active or convalescent COVID-19. The CDR3 runs from the conserved cysteine through the conserved F or W. The D gene is left open where the match is weak. Clone size is stated in some rows and not others, as once, few, many or a class when expanded.

V gene,D gene,clone size,J gene,CDR3 protein,CDR3 DNA
TRBV7-7,TRBD2,-,TRBJ2-2,CASSLALAGATGELFF,TGTGCCAGCAGCTTAGCACTAGCGGGAGCAACCGGGGAGCTGTTTTTT
TRBV20-1,-,-,TRBJ2-7,CSAGQDSEQYF,TGCAGTGCTGGACAAGATTCCGAGCAGTACTTC
TRBV14,TRBD1,-,TRBJ2-1,CASSQRGPYPPFF,TGTGCCAGCAGCCAAAGGGGGCCCTACCCCCCGTTCTTC
TRBV29-1,TRBD2,-,TRBJ2-7,CSALAGGRSYEQYF,TGCAGCGCCCTAGCGGGGGGCCGTTCCTACGAGCAGTACTTC
TRBV18,-,once,TRBJ2-3,CASSRDSTTDTQYF,TGTGCCAGCTCACGAGACTCGACCACAGATACGCAGTATTTT
TRBV3-1/TRBV3-2,TRBD1,-,TRBJ2-2,CASSHFQGARTGELFF,TGTGCCAGCAGCCACTTTCAGGGGGCGAGGACCGGGGAGCTGTTTTTT
TRBV2,-,few,TRBJ1-1,CATKQGNTEAFF,TGTGCCACAAAACAGGGGAACACTGAAGCTTTCTTT
TRBV6-4,-,-,TRBJ2-3,CASSDEYSTDTQYF,TGTGCCAGCAGTGACGAGTATTCGACAGATACGCAGTATTTT
TRBV12-3/TRBV12-4,-,-,TRBJ1-2,CASRGGGSYGYTF,TGTGCCAGCAGAGGAGGTGGGTCCTATGGCTACACCTTC
TRBV19,-,few,TRBJ1-3,CACGSRGPGNTIYF,TGTGCCTGCGGGAGTCGGGGCCCTGGAAACACCATATATTTT
TRBV4-3,TRBD1,few,TRBJ1-3,CASSQETGQGSGNTIYF,TGCGCCAGCAGCCAAGAAACAGGACAGGGCTCTGGAAACACCATATATTTT
TRBV6-5,TRBD1,-,TRBJ2-3,CASSWDRAGDTQYF,TGTGCCAGCAGTTGGGACAGGGCGGGGGATACGCAGTATTTT
TRBV28,-,-,TRBJ2-7,CATSHSRGHEQYF,TGTGCCACCTCCCACTCACGAGGCCACGAGCAGTACTTC
TRBV9,-,-,TRBJ2-1,CASSPRQATYNEQFF,TGTGCCAGCAGCCCTCGACAGGCTACTTACAATGAGCAGTTCTTC
TRBV11-2,TRBD1,-,TRBJ1-6,CASSLHLRQGDSPLHF,TGTGCCAGCAGCTTACATCTCCGACAGGGTGATTCACCCCTCCACTTT
TRBV27,TRBD1,-,TRBJ2-2,CASSPSPVQGAQGGTGELFF,TGTGCCAGCAGCCCCTCCCCGGTACAGGGGGCGCAGGGGGGCACCGGGGAGCTGTTTTTT
TRBV6-6,-,-,TRBJ1-4,CASGALREKLFF,TGTGCCAGCGGGGCACTCAGGGAAAAACTGTTTTTT
TRBV12-3/TRBV12-4,TRBD1,-,TRBJ1-1,CASSRQGFTEAFF,TGTGCCAGCAGTCGACAGGGTTTTACTGAAGCTTTCTTT
TRBV16,TRBD1,-,TRBJ1-4,CASSQLGTGGRKLFF,TGTGCCAGCAGCCAACTCGGGACAGGGGGTAGAAAACTGTTTTTT
TRBV3-1/TRBV3-2,TRBD2,-,TRBJ2-7,CASSYQRGFPSEQYF,TGTGCCAGCAGCTACCAGCGGGGGTTTCCTTCCGAGCAGTACTTC
TRBV5-6,-,-,TRBJ1-1,CASSWRALTRNTEAFF,TGTGCCAGCAGCTGGAGGGCCCTAACACGGAACACTGAAGCTTTCTTT
TRBV6-6,-,-,TRBJ2-5,CASSYGQGGETQYF,TGTGCCAGCAGTTATGGGCAGGGGGGAGAGACCCAGTACTTC
TRBV9,TRBD1,once,TRBJ2-2,CASSVGPSDRAGWELFF,TGTGCCAGCAGCGTAGGCCCCTCCGACAGGGCAGGGTGGGAGCTGTTTTTT
TRBV9,-,-,TRBJ2-3,CASSVSPRLDTQYF,TGTGCCAGCAGCGTATCGCCTAGGCTGGATACGCAGTATTTT
TRBV11-1,-,once,TRBJ2-1,CASSFLQGSYNEQFF,TGTGCCAGCAGCTTCTTACAGGGATCCTACAATGAGCAGTTCTTC
TRBV6-5,-,-,TRBJ1-2,CASSYSGTSPYGYTF,TGTGCCAGCAGTTACTCGGGGACATCCCCATATGGCTACACCTTC
TRBV6-2/TRBV6-3,TRBD1,-,TRBJ1-1,CASSDTGTGGGTEAFF,TGTGCCAGCAGTGACACCGGGACAGGGGGCGGCACTGAAGCTTTCTTT
TRBV5-6,-,once,TRBJ2-7,CASSLVSSYEQYF,TGTGCCAGCAGCTTGGTGTCCAGTTACGAGCAGTACTTC
TRBV15,-,-,TRBJ1-2,CATSRTGSMTSSYGYTF,TGTGCCACCAGCAGGACAGGTTCTATGACCTCTAGCTATGGCTACACCTTC
TRBV19,TRBD1,-,TRBJ1-3,CASSRTGGASGNTIYF,TGTGCCAGCTCCCGGACAGGGGGCGCTTCTGGAAACACCATATATTTT
TRBV3-1/TRBV3-2,TRBD2,-,TRBJ2-3,CASSQDLTSGGTDTQYF,TGTGCCAGCAGCCAAGATCTAACTAGCGGGGGCACAGATACGCAGTATTTT
TRBV6-6,-,-,TRBJ2-2,CASVPAQVPNRELFF,TGTGCCAGCGTGCCCGCACAGGTCCCAAACCGGGAGCTGTTTTTT
TRBV6-6,TRBD1,-,TRBJ1-2,CASSSGQGALRGYTF,TGTGCCAGCAGTTCGGGACAGGGAGCTTTGAGAGGCTACACCTTC
TRBV7-8,-,-,TRBJ1-4,CASSLFGGGEKLFF,TGTGCCAGCAGCTTATTTGGGGGCGGTGAAAAACTGTTTTTT
TRBV7-8,TRBD2,-,TRBJ2-5,CASSLFSGYQETQYF,TGTGCCAGCAGCTTATTTAGCGGGTACCAAGAGACCCAGTACTTC
TRBV4-3,TRBD2,few,TRBJ2-3,CASSPGLAGEGADTQYF,TGCGCCAGCAGCCCCGGACTAGCGGGGGAGGGGGCAGATACGCAGTATTTT
TRBV24-1,-,-,TRBJ2-1,CATRDTGEIRGGSYNEQFF,TGTGCCACCCGCGATACAGGGGAAATCCGGGGAGGCTCCTACAATGAGCAGTTCTTC
TRBV7-3,-,-,TRBJ1-6,CASSQQTRGAGSPLHF,TGTGCCAGCAGCCAACAAACGCGGGGGGCTGGATCACCCCTCCACTTT
TRBV9,-,-,TRBJ1-2,CASLGGNYGYTF,TGTGCCAGCCTCGGCGGGAACTATGGCTACACCTTC
TRBV21-1,-,-,TRBJ1-2,CASHAAGQGRNGYTF,TGTGCCAGCCACGCCGCGGGACAGGGACGGAACGGCTACACCTTC
TRBV2,-,-,TRBJ1-5,CASADILTNQPQHF,TGTGCCAGCGCCGACATCTTGACCAATCAGCCCCAGCATTTT
TRBV18,TRBD1,-,TRBJ1-2,CASSATGGEGYTF,TGTGCCAGCTCAGCCACAGGGGGCGAAGGCTACACCTTC
TRBV7-7,-,-,TRBJ2-5,CASSLGVLAEGETQYF,TGTGCCAGCAGCTTAGGGGTTTTAGCGGAGGGGGAGACCCAGTACTTC